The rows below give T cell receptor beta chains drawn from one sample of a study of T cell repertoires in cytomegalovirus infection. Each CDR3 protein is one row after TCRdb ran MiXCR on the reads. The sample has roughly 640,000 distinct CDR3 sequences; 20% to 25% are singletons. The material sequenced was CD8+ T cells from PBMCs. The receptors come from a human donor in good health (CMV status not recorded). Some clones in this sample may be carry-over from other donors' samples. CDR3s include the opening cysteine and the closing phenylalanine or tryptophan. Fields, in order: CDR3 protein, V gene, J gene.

CDR3 protein: CASSLMYQGLYNEQFF
V gene: TRBV7-8
J gene: TRBJ2-1

CDR3 protein: CASEPGSSWDGQTPLHF
V gene: TRBV28
J gene: TRBJ1-6

CDR3 protein: CASSGPPGDEQYF
V gene: TRBV7-9
J gene: TRBJ2-7

CDR3 protein: CASSYSGTGSNEQFF
V gene: TRBV6-2/TRBV6-3
J gene: TRBJ2-1

CDR3 protein: CASSLGSVGGHEQFF
V gene: TRBV7-8
J gene: TRBJ2-1

CDR3 protein: CASSRTAGTEETQYF
V gene: TRBV19
J gene: TRBJ2-5

CDR3 protein: CSAEIIGAFYGYTF
V gene: TRBV20-1
J gene: TRBJ1-2

CDR3 protein: CASSLAGGAHEQYF
V gene: TRBV7-9
J gene: TRBJ2-7

CDR3 protein: CASSFSQGIETQYF
V gene: TRBV28
J gene: TRBJ2-5

CDR3 protein: CASSPGFRETQYF
V gene: TRBV27
J gene: TRBJ2-5

CDR3 protein: CAVLRGTEVFF
V gene: TRBV7-8
J gene: TRBJ1-1

CDR3 protein: CAISESAVSTYNEQFF
V gene: TRBV10-3
J gene: TRBJ2-1

CDR3 protein: CASSYLGQGSYNEQFF
V gene: TRBV6-2/TRBV6-3
J gene: TRBJ2-1

CDR3 protein: CASIIGDSGGAYNEQFF
V gene: TRBV7-9
J gene: TRBJ2-1

CDR3 protein: CASSPGQGRFDTEAFF
V gene: TRBV7-2
J gene: TRBJ1-1

CDR3 protein: CASSYKLAENQETQYF
V gene: TRBV6-2/TRBV6-3
J gene: TRBJ2-5

CDR3 protein: CATSDTTTGPSTDTQYF
V gene: TRBV24-1
J gene: TRBJ2-3

CDR3 protein: CASSFLAPGTGELFF
V gene: TRBV14
J gene: TRBJ2-2

CDR3 protein: CAIRRGTQYF
V gene: TRBV2
J gene: TRBJ2-5

CDR3 protein: CASSYGTGDPRDQYF
V gene: TRBV6-6
J gene: TRBJ2-5

CDR3 protein: CSALDTSSYNSPLHF
V gene: TRBV20-1
J gene: TRBJ1-6

CDR3 protein: CASSPRDGPYEQYF
V gene: TRBV7-7
J gene: TRBJ2-7

CDR3 protein: CASSGTFHYSNQPQHF
V gene: TRBV28
J gene: TRBJ1-5

CDR3 protein: CASSLKRGQYNEQFF
V gene: TRBV28
J gene: TRBJ2-1

CDR3 protein: CASSLGAGGPRYEQYF
V gene: TRBV7-2
J gene: TRBJ2-7

CDR3 protein: CASSPPMVSYEQYF
V gene: TRBV7-6
J gene: TRBJ2-7

CDR3 protein: CSVVRSGTGELFF
V gene: TRBV29-1
J gene: TRBJ2-2

CDR3 protein: CASDGPPHGYTF
V gene: TRBV12-3/TRBV12-4
J gene: TRBJ1-2

CDR3 protein: CASSFPGQNTEAFF
V gene: TRBV7-2
J gene: TRBJ1-1

CDR3 protein: CSVPGVRGLGGYEQYF
V gene: TRBV29-1
J gene: TRBJ2-7

CDR3 protein: CASSYNRGTEAFF
V gene: TRBV6-5
J gene: TRBJ1-1

CDR3 protein: CASILTSAGPLLNTGELFF
V gene: TRBV7-9
J gene: TRBJ2-2

CDR3 protein: CASSLGDPGGYTF
V gene: TRBV5-4
J gene: TRBJ1-2

CDR3 protein: CASSLWASSVQETQYF
V gene: TRBV28
J gene: TRBJ2-5

CDR3 protein: CASLGAAIETQYF
V gene: TRBV6-2/TRBV6-3
J gene: TRBJ2-5

CDR3 protein: CASSLTPWTTNNEQFF
V gene: TRBV7-6
J gene: TRBJ2-1

CDR3 protein: CSVEGPGEFQPQHF
V gene: TRBV29-1
J gene: TRBJ1-5

CDR3 protein: CAIRLATLTGELFF
V gene: TRBV10-3
J gene: TRBJ2-2

CDR3 protein: CATSAEGQTNYGYTF
V gene: TRBV24-1
J gene: TRBJ1-2

CDR3 protein: CASSPRGRPQHF
V gene: TRBV19
J gene: TRBJ1-5

CDR3 protein: CASSPLGGYGYTF
V gene: TRBV7-4
J gene: TRBJ1-2

CDR3 protein: CSAMGQGGFEAFF
V gene: TRBV20-1
J gene: TRBJ1-1

CDR3 protein: CSADRNPTTSGFNEQFF
V gene: TRBV20-1
J gene: TRBJ2-1

CDR3 protein: CSARDYTGGNSPLHF
V gene: TRBV20-1
J gene: TRBJ1-6

CDR3 protein: CASSVVDAGELFF
V gene: TRBV9
J gene: TRBJ2-2